This record looks at one TCR beta chain sequence and its context. Researchers report immunoSEQ v3.0 was run at survey level. Using immunoSEQ multiplex PCR, the repertoire was profiled, and TCRdb retains in-frame clones only, with some absent. The sample holds roughly 33,000 clones, 60% to 85% seen once. The CDR3 loop spans 16 amino acids. Germline V CDR1 and CDR2: KGHSH, LQKENI. V lost 3 bases and J 2 bases, leaving 13 bases between the germline ends. The sample is drawn from a study of long-term antiretroviral therapy in people with HIV. Across the whole study: The earliest samples predate the 2015 immediate-ART recommendation by about a decade.

The source material was unsorted PBMCs, sampled 2 years after starting antiretroviral therapy. The sequence derives from a woman aged 50 to 60 with HIV. The genes are TRBV18 and TRBJ2-2; D gene unclear. Here the CDR3 DNA reads TGTGCCAGCTCACCTTTGTCCAGGAAAAACACCGGGGAGCTGTTTTTT. This sequence encodes CASSPLSRKNTGELFF.